This TCR beta chain appears in the sequencing data of a study of T cell changes during pregnancy in multiple sclerosis. Repertoires were generated with immunoSEQ multiplex PCR, while TCRdb's copy carries only in-frame clones and drops some. This table has around 78,000 clones, 91% appearing once. The V segment lost 7 bases and the J segment 1 base; nucleotides outside the gene matches: 8. The CDR3 sequence is 15 residues long. Germline CDR1 reads MNHNY; CDR2 reads SVGAGI (reference sequence). The receptor was isolated from a female donor in good health, enrolled as a control in a pregnancy study. The sequencing used peripheral blood, collected in the third trimester of pregnancy. The V call is TRBV6-6, the J call TRBJ2-5, with 8 bases matching TRBD2. The CDR3 region is CASIPRAGGQETQYF. CDR3 nucleotide sequence: TGTGCCAGCATTCCCCGGGCGGGGGGCCAAGAGACCCAGTACTTC.